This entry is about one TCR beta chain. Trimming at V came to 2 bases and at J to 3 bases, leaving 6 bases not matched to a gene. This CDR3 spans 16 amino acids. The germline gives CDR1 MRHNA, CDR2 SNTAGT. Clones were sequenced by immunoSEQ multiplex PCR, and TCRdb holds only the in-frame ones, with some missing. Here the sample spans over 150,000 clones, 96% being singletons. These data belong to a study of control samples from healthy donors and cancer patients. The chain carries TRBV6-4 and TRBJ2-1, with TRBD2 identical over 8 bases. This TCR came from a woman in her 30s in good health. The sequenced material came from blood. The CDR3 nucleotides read TGTGCCAGCAGTGACAGTGGGCGGGGGGACTACAATGAGCAGTTCTTC. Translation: CASSDSGRGDYNEQFF.